This T cell receptor beta chain was obtained from a study of T cell responses to AZD1222 COVID-19 vaccine. This CDR3 contains 15 residues. CDR1 MNHEY and CDR2 SVGEGT come from the germline V gene. After removal of 0 bases from V and 5 bases from J, the junction contained 5 bases not matched to a gene. This clone was detected a few times. The assay was immunoSEQ multiplex PCR, and TCRdb's table has in-frame clones only and misses some. Of about 120,000 clones in the sample, approximately 86% were seen once. The sequence derives from an adult in good health. The specimen was peripheral blood, collected on day 0 of AZD1222 vaccination. The V call is TRBV6-2 or TRBV6-3, the J call TRBJ1-1, with 8 bases lining up with TRBD1. The CDR3, as DNA: TGTGCCAGCAGTTACTCCCACAGGGGGAAGACTGAAGCTTTCTTT. Translated: CASSYSHRGKTEAFF.